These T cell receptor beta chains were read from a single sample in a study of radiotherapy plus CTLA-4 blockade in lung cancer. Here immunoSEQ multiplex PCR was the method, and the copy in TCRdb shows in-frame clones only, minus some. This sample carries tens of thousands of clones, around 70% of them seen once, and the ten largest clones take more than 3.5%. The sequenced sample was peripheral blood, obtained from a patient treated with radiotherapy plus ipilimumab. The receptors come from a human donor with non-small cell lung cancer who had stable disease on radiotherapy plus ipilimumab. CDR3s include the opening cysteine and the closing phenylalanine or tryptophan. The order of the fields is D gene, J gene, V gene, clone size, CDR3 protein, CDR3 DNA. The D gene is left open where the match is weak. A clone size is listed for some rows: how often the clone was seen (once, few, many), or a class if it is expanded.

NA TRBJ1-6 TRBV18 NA CASSPGTGNNSPLHF TGTGCCAGCTCACCAGGGACCGGCAATAATTCACCCCTCCACTTT
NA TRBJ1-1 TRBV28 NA CASRTSGDYTEAFF TGTGCCAGCAGAACCTCCGGGGACTACACTGAAGCTTTCTTT
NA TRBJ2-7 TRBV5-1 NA CASSLTSSLSYEQYF TGCGCCAGCAGCTTGACTAGCTCCCTCTCCTACGAGCAGTACTTC
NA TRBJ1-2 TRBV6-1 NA CASSEGDLNTYGYTF TGTGCCAGCAGTGAAGGGGACCTCAATACCTATGGCTACACCTTC
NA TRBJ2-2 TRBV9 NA CASSVGVTRQSRTGELFF TGTGCCAGCAGCGTAGGTGTGACAAGGCAGTCTCGGACCGGGGAGCTGTTTTTT
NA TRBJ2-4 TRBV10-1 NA CASSEMGVGGKNIQYF TGCGCCAGCAGTGAGATGGGGGTAGGAGGCAAAAACATTCAGTACTTC
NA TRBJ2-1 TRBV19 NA CASSYGGVNEQFF TGTGCCAGTAGCTACGGAGGGGTCAATGAGCAGTTCTTC
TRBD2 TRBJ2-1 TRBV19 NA CASSRIAGGFSNEQFF TGTGCCAGTAGCCGGATAGCGGGAGGATTCTCCAATGAGCAGTTCTTC
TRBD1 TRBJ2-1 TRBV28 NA CASRSTGTGVNEQFF TGTGCCAGCAGATCTACCGGGACAGGGGTGAATGAGCAGTTCTTC
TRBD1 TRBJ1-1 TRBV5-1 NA CASSSGTGVLNTEAFF TGCGCCAGCAGCTCCGGGACAGGGGTTCTGAACACTGAAGCTTTCTTT
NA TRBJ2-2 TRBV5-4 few CASSLDLVTNTGELFF TGTGCCAGCAGCTTGGATCTAGTAACGAACACCGGGGAGCTGTTTTTT
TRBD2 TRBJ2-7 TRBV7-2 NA CASSLGASGEQYF TGTGCCAGCAGCTTAGGGGCTAGCGGGGAGCAGTACTTC
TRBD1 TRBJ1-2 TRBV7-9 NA CASSLATGTVSAGYTF TGTGCCAGCAGCTTAGCGACCGGGACAGTTAGTGCTGGCTACACCTTC
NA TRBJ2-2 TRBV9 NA CASSVAPGPGELFF TGTGCCAGCAGCGTAGCTCCGGGGCCCGGGGAGCTGTTTTTT
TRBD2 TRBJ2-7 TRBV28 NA CASSPPSGNSYEQYF TGTGCCAGCAGCCCCCCTAGCGGAAACTCCTACGAGCAGTACTTC
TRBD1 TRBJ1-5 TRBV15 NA CATSRGQGAAYSNQPQHF TGTGCCACCAGCAGGGGACAGGGGGCTGCATATAGCAATCAGCCCCAGCATTTT
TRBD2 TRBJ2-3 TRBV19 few CASTASGITDTQYF TGTGCCAGTACCGCTAGCGGGATAACAGATACGCAGTATTTT
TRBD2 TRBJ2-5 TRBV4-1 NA CASSQARASGTYFLETQYF TGCGCCAGCAGCCAAGCCCGGGCCAGCGGGACCTACTTTTTGGAGACCCAGTACTTC
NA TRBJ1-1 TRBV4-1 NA CASSRARGGDMNTEAFF TGCGCCAGCAGCCGAGCCAGGGGAGGGGACATGAACACTGAAGCTTTCTTT
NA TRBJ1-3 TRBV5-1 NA CASSSRTDSGNTIYF TGCGCCAGCAGCTCCCGGACCGACTCTGGAAACACCATATATTTT
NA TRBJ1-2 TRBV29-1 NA CSVADPGHIYGYTF TGCAGCGTCGCGGATCCTGGACACATCTATGGCTACACCTTC
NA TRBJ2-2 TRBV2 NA CASSDLLAVGTGELFF TGTGCCAGCAGTGATCTACTAGCCGTGGGTACCGGGGAGCTGTTTTTT
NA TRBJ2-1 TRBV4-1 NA CASSQDRAGIPYNEQFF TGCGCCAGCAGCCAAGATCGGGCGGGAATCCCCTACAATGAGCAGTTCTTC
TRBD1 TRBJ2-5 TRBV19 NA CASRGSGTGAQETQYF TGTGCCAGTAGGGGATCCGGGACAGGGGCTCAAGAGACCCAGTACTTC
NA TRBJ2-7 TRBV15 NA CATSRPPYEQYF TGTGCCACCAGCAGGCCGCCCTACGAGCAGTACTTC
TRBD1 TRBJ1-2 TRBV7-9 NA CASSLSGTGSYGYTF TGTGCCAGCAGCCTTTCCGGGACAGGATCCTATGGCTACACCTTC
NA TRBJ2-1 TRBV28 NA CASSSYDEQFF TGTGCCAGCAGTTCGTACGATGAGCAGTTCTTC
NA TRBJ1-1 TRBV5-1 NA CASSLGGGMNTEAFF TGCGCCAGCAGCTTGGGAGGGGGGATGAACACTGAAGCTTTCTTT
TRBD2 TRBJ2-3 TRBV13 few CASSLVQTGGSTDTQYF TGTGCCAGCAGCTTAGTTCAGACGGGAGGGTCCACAGATACGCAGTATTTT
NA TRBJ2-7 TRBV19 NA CASSIATQNGEQYF TGTGCCAGTAGTATAGCTACTCAAAATGGGGAGCAGTACTTC
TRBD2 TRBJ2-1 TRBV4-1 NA CASSQRIGLASTGEQFF TGCGCCAGCAGCCAGAGAATAGGACTAGCTAGTACGGGTGAGCAGTTCTTC
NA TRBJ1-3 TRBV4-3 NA CASSQVRQGNTIYF TGCGCCAGCAGCCAAGTCCGACAGGGAAACACCATATATTTT
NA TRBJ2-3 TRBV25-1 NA CASSAPSTDTQYF TGTGCCAGCAGTGCCCCTAGCACAGATACGCAGTATTTT
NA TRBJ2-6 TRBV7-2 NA CASSSDRSGANVLTF TGTGCCAGCAGTTCAGACAGATCTGGGGCCAACGTCCTGACTTTC
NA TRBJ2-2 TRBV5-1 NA CASSWDDTNTGELFF TGCGCCAGCAGCTGGGATGACACCAACACCGGGGAGCTGTTTTTT
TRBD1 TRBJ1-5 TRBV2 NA CASRPGQGVSNQPQHF TGTGCCAGCAGGCCGGGACAGGGGGTGAGCAATCAGCCCCAGCATTTT
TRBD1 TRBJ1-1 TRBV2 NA CASIPGQGRMNTEAFF TGTGCCAGCATACCGGGACAGGGGAGGATGAACACTGAAGCTTTCTTT
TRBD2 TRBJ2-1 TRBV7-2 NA CASSPGLAGGPGFF TGTGCCAGCAGCCCGGGACTAGCGGGAGGGCCTGGGTTCTTC
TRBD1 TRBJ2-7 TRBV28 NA CASSLTGTGLSYEQYF TGTGCCAGCAGTCTAACCGGGACAGGGCTTTCCTACGAGCAGTACTTC
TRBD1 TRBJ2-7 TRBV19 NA CASSSAGTGSYEQYF TGTGCCAGTAGTTCCGCCGGGACAGGGTCCTACGAGCAGTACTTC